What follows is one T cell receptor (beta chain) and its context. The antigen remains unidentified. The CDR3 contains 13 residues. Trimming removed 7 bases from V and 5 bases from J, with 15 bases in between. The V gene's germline CDR1 is SGHRS and CDR2 YFSETQ. The data belong to a study of vaccination and CD4 T cells after COVID-19. Treatment meaning: roughly ten-day PBMC culture with coronavirus spike peptide pools or control peptides (ViraFEST assay). A negative selection step was used to isolate CD4+ T cells once culture had run for 10 to 11 days. Study-wide points: In convalescent patients, 304 of 307 vaccine-specific clones were spike mono-reactive.

CD4+ T cells that had been cultured provided DNA sequenced with the Oncomine TCR Beta short-read assay. TCRdb re-analysed the PCR reads in MiXCR, keeping a single row per CDR3 protein. The sample consists of under 11,000 distinct CDR3 sequences, more than 25% of them appearing once. The source material was CD4+ T cells from blood, cultured in vitro, sampled after SARS-CoV-2 vaccination. The rearrangement uses TRBV5-1 and TRBJ1-2, with D perhaps TRBD1 (6 bases). This clonotype was sampled from a human donor who had recovered from COVID-19. The DNA of the CDR3 is TGCGCCAGCTCTTCCGGGACACATTATGGCTACACCTTC. Its translation is CASSSGTHYGYTF.